This T cell receptor (beta chain) was sequenced during a study of response to subunit inactivated influenza vaccine. Overall study findings and caveats: New T cells are recruited in small numbers by each seasonal influenza vaccination, according to the authors' suggestion.

The sample holds a few counts of this clonotype. Its specificity is unknown. V was pared by 4 bases and J by 2 bases, with 9 bases between. Per germline, CDR1 SGHNT and CDR2 YYREEE (reference sequence). The CDR3 length is 14 residues. TCRdb fed the RT-PCR reads into MiXCR, producing one record per CDR3 protein. The sample records hundreds of thousands of distinct CDR3 sequences, approximately 7.7% being singletons. The chain is built from TRBV5-4 and TRBJ2-2; perhaps D is TRBD1 or TRBD2 (5 bases each). The TCR originated in a man in his fifties or sixties who received an inactivated influenza vaccine. This sample comprised PBMCs from blood, obtained about 23 months after vaccination. The CDR3 here is CASSGGSNTGELFF. CDR3 DNA: TGTGCCAGCAGCGGGGGATCCAACACCGGGGAGCTGTTTTTT.